This TCR beta chain emerged from a study of graft-versus-host responses after intestinal transplantation (dated by TCRdb to the early 2020s). In the study overall: Multivisceral, liver-intestinal, or isolated intestinal transplants were received by the recipients. To identify alloreactive clones, pre-transplant mixed lymphocyte reaction products were sequenced and then compared with unstimulated pre-transplant donor and recipient T cells. Anti-thymocyte globulin induction was given to all recipients, followed by maintenance tacrolimus and steroids for around three years. A peak of at least 4% donor T cells among recipient peripheral blood mononuclear cells was the definition used for donor T cell macrochimerism. Bulk TCR-beta CDR3 sequencing was used to track graft-versus-host and host-versus-graft alloreactive T cell clones in the graft, circulation and bone marrow after intestinal transplantation. Samples from a few later patients were sequenced in-house on an Illumina MiSeq with MiXCR processing rather than by the commercial service. A cohort of some 24 intestinal transplant recipients, including one retransplant, was enrolled, and 3 patients lacking pretransplant specimens were excluded. Overall study outcomes, separate from this receptor: GvH clones turned up in recipient bone marrow, with some appearing earlier in ileal mucosa or blood, a pattern consistent with an intestinal mucosal origin. Early after transplant, declines in HvG clones were associated with peak levels of circulating GvH clones. High GvH to HvG T cell clonal ratios were observed in the allografts of patients with donor T cell macrochimerism. Conclusions were limited by the relatively low number and heterogeneity of intestinal transplant patients.

Per the publication, the time point label means: cells obtained before transplantation from donor or recipient. CD3+CD4+ and CD3+CD8+ populations were FACS-sorted from unstimulated pre-transplant donor and recipient cells taken from spleen or lymph nodes. From the cysteine through the phenylalanine, the CDR3 covers 18 amino acids. Just CDR3 DNA is preserved here, 54 bases in frame from base 1. V is reduced by 3 bases and J by 0 bases, leaving a spacing of 18 bases between them. For CDR1 and CDR2, the germline V gene lists LGHNT and FRNRAP. The protocol used for the library was the immunoSEQ multiplex PCR assay. For most patients, genomic DNA was isolated with the Qiagen DNeasy Blood and Tissue Kit and sent frozen to Adaptive Biotechnologies for TCR sequencing. For most patients, genomic DNA was subjected to high-throughput TCR-beta CDR3 sequencing by Adaptive Biotechnologies. As for how the authors treated the data: TCR sequencing data for 18 patients were retrieved from Adaptive's ImmunoSEQ software; a few other patients were processed with MiXCR and VDJtools. To correct CD4 versus CD8 sorting errors, sequences present in both subsets at a frequency ratio below 5:1 were removed. CDR3 nucleotide sequences shared between donor and recipient were removed because their origin could not be assigned. Alloreactive clones required at least 2-fold expansion over unstimulated cells and minimum CFSE-low frequency of 0.002% (template counts) or 0.001% (read counts). A clone was considered mappable if detected in the sequenced pre-transplant spleen, lymph node, or MLR CFSE-low populations of the donor or recipient. Cumulative frequency of alloreactive clones was calculated as a percentage of all sequences weighted by copy number. Imported from immuneACCESS, the table was reduced by TCRdb to in-frame sequences with V and J called. These copies leave out some clones; in studies compared against another copy, an unresolved V gene accounts for under half, and the cause of the remainder is not known. The V and J calls and clone size come from that table; D and trimming were worked out from the DNA. This sample lists 80,000 to 85,000 clones; around 91% were detected once. The top ten clones comprise approximately 0.1% of the sample.

This clone was counted only a few times. Its antigen is not yet known. Within one base of it there is no much larger clone, and no base qualities were kept. The TCR originated in a human donor who received an intestinal transplant. The starting material was unstimulated CD4+ T cells sorted from spleen or lymph node cells, obtained before intestinal transplant. The V and J genes are TRBV12-5 and TRBJ1-3, and TRBD1 may be the D gene, going by 6 matching bases. The DNA is as follows: TGTGCTAGTGGTTTCAGTCCCATGGACAGCCTCTCTGGAAACACCATATATTTT. The resulting protein is CASGFSPMDSLSGNTIYF.